Following are 14 T cell receptor beta chains from one sample sequenced in a study of T cell responses to AZD1222 COVID-19 vaccine. Assay used: immunoSEQ multiplex PCR; TCRdb lists only in-frame clones, some missing. The table lists under 140,000 clones, approximately 90% of them singletons, with approximately 3.5% in the top ten. The material sequenced was peripheral blood, taken on day 0 of AZD1222 vaccination. These receptors were obtained from an adult in good health.

The genes are TRBV6-5 and TRBJ2-1; 8 bases line up with TRBD2. The ends lost 7 bases at V and 7 bases at J; junction bases unmatched: 9. Germline CDR1 is MNHEY and CDR2 is SVGAGI. CDR3 length equals 14 residues. The CDR3: CASTTGGVANEQFF. The CDR3 DNA reads TGTGCCAGCACCACGGGAGGGGTTGCGAATGAGCAGTTCTTC.

The rearrangement uses TRBV7-8 and TRBJ1-1; D is perhaps TRBD1 (5 bases). This CDR3 region has 14 residues. V was trimmed by 5 bases and J by 1 base, leaving 11 bases between them. The germline V gene encodes CDR1 SGHVS and CDR2 FQNEAQ. CDR3 sequence (DNA): TGTGCCAGCAGCCGAGGGACCGAGAACACTGAAGCTTTCTTT. It yields the protein CASSRGTENTEAFF.

The chain recombines TRBV27 with TRBJ1-6; no firm D call. The V end was cut by 4 bases, the J end by 13 bases, with 11 bases between. Germline V lookup: CDR1 MNHEY, CDR2 SMNVEV (reference sequence). The CDR3 has 12 residues. The CDR3: CASSSPTGPLHF. In DNA, the CDR3 is TGTGCCAGCAGTTCGCCGACTGGGCCCCTCCACTTT.

This chain joins TRBV29-1 and TRBJ1-5; TRBD1 matches 8 bases. From germline, CDR1 is SQVTM and CDR2 ANQGSEA. The junction had 12 bases not matched to a gene; V was cut back by 2 bases and J by 6 bases. This CDR3 contains 16 residues. CDR3 nucleotide sequence: TGCAGCGTTGAAATCGGCGGCCAGGGGGCCGGTCAGCCCCAGCATTTT. Protein: CSVEIGGQGAGQPQHF. Full variable domain (remainder filled in from reference TRBV29-1 and TRBJ1-5): SAVISQKPSRDICQRGTSLTIQCQVDSQVTMMFWYRQQPGQSLTLIATANQGSEATYESGFVIDKFPISRPNLTFSTLTVSNMSPEDSSIYLCSVEIGGQGAGQPQHFGDGTRLSIL.

This clone turned up a few times. The genes are TRBV4-2 and TRBJ2-2; tentatively, D is TRBD1 (7 bases). The CDR3 covers 18 residues. V lost 0 bases, J lost 5 bases, and 19 bases lay in between. The germline V gene encodes CDR1 LGHNA and CDR2 YNFKEQ. The CDR3: CASSQDRAGRGDTGELFF. The DNA of the CDR3 is TGTGCCAGCAGCCAAGATCGCGCCGGCAGGGGGGATACCGGGGAGCTGTTTTTT.

The CDR3 is CASSSSKRVTNYGYTF. The DNA for the CDR3 is TGCGCCAGCAGCTCCTCCAAAAGGGTCACAAACTATGGCTACACCTTC. The chain couples TRBV4-3 to TRBJ1-2; D not certain. The V and J ends lost 5 bases and 2 bases respectively, with 18 bases between them. The germline gives CDR1 LGHNA, CDR2 YSLEER. The CDR3 totals 16 residues.

A few counts support this clone. The chain employs TRBV28 and TRBJ2-7; 7 bases agree with TRBD2. The CDR3 extends over 17 amino acids. Germline-derived CDR1 and CDR2 are MDHEN and SYDVKM. V was pared by 2 bases and J by 2 bases, with 12 bases of the junction left unmatched. The CDR3 sequence: CASSLSWGGILTYEQYF. CDR3 DNA: TGTGCCAGCAGTTTAAGCTGGGGGGGGATCCTTACCTACGAGCAGTACTTC.

The V gene is TRBV28, the J gene TRBJ1-1; possible D gene TRBD1, 5 bases. The CDR3 is made up of 15 amino acids. Germline lookup yields CDR1 MDHEN and CDR2 SYDVKM. Trimming left V 6 bases short and J 3 bases short, with 17 bases between. The DNA of the CDR3 is TGTGCCAGCAGCTCGGGGGGTGGAGGCCACACTGAAGCTTTCTTT. It encodes CASSSGGGGHTEAFF.

This clone was observed a handful of times. The V call is TRBV4-2, the J call TRBJ1-2; D gene unclear. There are 16 residues in the CDR3. Trimming cost V 0 bases and J 1 base, with 12 bases left between them. Germline V lookup: CDR1 LGHNA, CDR2 YNFKEQ. The chain's CDR3 is CASSQDRTTVNYGYTF. In DNA, the CDR3 is TGTGCCAGCAGCCAAGATAGGACGACTGTTAACTATGGCTACACCTTC.

The V gene is TRBV5-1, the J gene TRBJ2-7, with unresolved D. Trimming took 0 bases from V and 3 from J, leaving 4 bases between them. Looked up from germline, CDR1 is SGHRS and CDR2 is YFSETQ. The CDR3 extends over 12 amino acids. CDR3 nucleotide sequence: TGCGCCAGCAGCTTGGAGAACTACGAGCAGTACTTC. Translation: CASSLENYEQYF.

Here the CDR3 reads CASSLQASGKGYNEQFF. The CDR3 DNA follows: TGTGCCAGCAGTTTACAGGCTAGCGGGAAGGGATACAATGAGCAGTTCTTC. The genes are TRBV28 and TRBJ2-1, with TRBD2 identical over 9 bases. Germline V gene data show CDR1 as MDHEN and CDR2 as SYDVKM. The CDR3 is 17 amino acids. The V segment lost 2 bases and the J segment 4 bases; nucleotides outside the gene matches: 9.

The chain carries TRBV12-3 or TRBV12-4 and TRBJ1-5; the D is unclear. The ends were cut back, 3 bases at V and 1 base at J, with 4 bases in the middle. The CDR3 runs 13 residues. CDR3 region: CASSFDSNQPQHF. The CDR3, as DNA: TGTGCCAGCAGTTTTGACAGCAATCAGCCCCAGCATTTT.

This rearrangement joins TRBV4-1 to TRBJ1-1; 8 bases agree with TRBD1. This CDR3 spans 15 amino acids. Germline V gene sequence: CDR1 MGHRA, CDR2 YSYEKL. After removal of 0 bases from V and 4 bases from J, the junction contained 4 bases not matched to a gene. Written as DNA, the CDR3 is TGCGCCAGCAGCCAAGACGGACAGGGCGGCACTGAAGCTTTCTTT. Translation gives CASSQDGQGGTEAFF.

The chain recombines TRBV28 with TRBJ1-6, with unresolved D. Germline CDR1 and CDR2: MDHEN and SYDVKM. Deletions cut 6 bases from V and 7 bases from J, with 13 bases between. The CDR3 loop spans 14 amino acids. The CDR3 loop is CASRASVGNSPLHF. The CDR3 coding sequence is TGTGCCAGCAGGGCTTCCGTTGGGAATTCACCCCTCCACTTT.